The rows below give T cell receptor beta chains drawn from one sample of a study of monozygotic twins with inflammatory bowel disease. From its re-call of the 5' RACE reads, TCRdb lists each CDR3 protein once, without DNA. Recorded for this sample: fewer than 550,000 distinct CDR3 sequences. The specimen was blood. The receptors were sampled from a human donor with ulcerative colitis or Crohn's disease, or a healthy co-twin of an affected twin (not recorded which). CDR3s include the opening cysteine and the closing phenylalanine or tryptophan. The order of the fields is V gene, J gene, CDR3 protein.

V gene: TRBV4-3; J gene: TRBJ2-2; CDR3 protein: CASSQDPVSDYGELFF
V gene: TRBV19; J gene: TRBJ1-5; CDR3 protein: CASSIPTGGRSNQPQHF
V gene: TRBV3-1; J gene: TRBJ2-6; CDR3 protein: CASISSGANVLTF
V gene: TRBV12-3/TRBV12-4; J gene: TRBJ2-3; CDR3 protein: CASSPSGKTDTQYF
V gene: TRBV30; J gene: TRBJ1-4; CDR3 protein: CAWSELGSEKLFF
V gene: TRBV5-6; J gene: TRBJ2-5; CDR3 protein: CASSSNIQETQYF
V gene: TRBV6-1; J gene: TRBJ2-6; CDR3 protein: CASRLQGAQGANVLTF
V gene: TRBV24-1; J gene: TRBJ2-3; CDR3 protein: CATSDSTRSTDTQYF
V gene: TRBV3-1; J gene: TRBJ1-1; CDR3 protein: CASSQSPGGNTEAFF
V gene: TRBV18; J gene: TRBJ2-2; CDR3 protein: CASSPDRTGHLPGELFF
V gene: TRBV4-1; J gene: TRBJ1-1; CDR3 protein: CASSRTEGSREAFF
V gene: TRBV27; J gene: TRBJ2-2; CDR3 protein: CASRIMAGNTGELFF
V gene: TRBV29-1; J gene: TRBJ2-1; CDR3 protein: CSVEMDRDYNEQFF
V gene: TRBV5-4; J gene: TRBJ1-2; CDR3 protein: CASSLQGASGGYTF
V gene: TRBV11-2; J gene: TRBJ2-7; CDR3 protein: CASSLEGRIAYEQYF
V gene: TRBV13; J gene: TRBJ2-3; CDR3 protein: CASSPGAPGLNTDTQYF
V gene: TRBV7-2; J gene: TRBJ2-3; CDR3 protein: CASSPRTSSDTQYF
V gene: TRBV12-3/TRBV12-4; J gene: TRBJ2-7; CDR3 protein: CASMARQGLIEQYF
V gene: TRBV7-2; J gene: TRBJ2-1; CDR3 protein: CASSLAVAAFRYNEQFF
V gene: TRBV7-9; J gene: TRBJ2-3; CDR3 protein: CASSRSPDRVTDTQYF
V gene: TRBV28; J gene: TRBJ2-5; CDR3 protein: CASSIQLAGGQETQYF
V gene: TRBV5-1; J gene: TRBJ1-2; CDR3 protein: CASSSSGAETYGYTF
V gene: TRBV19; J gene: TRBJ2-3; CDR3 protein: CATHRGGLDTQYF
V gene: TRBV15; J gene: TRBJ2-3; CDR3 protein: CATSRGDRAAGDTQYF
V gene: TRBV5-5; J gene: TRBJ2-3; CDR3 protein: CASSLRGWTAGTDTQYF
V gene: TRBV3-1; J gene: TRBJ2-1; CDR3 protein: CASSQADITEQFF
V gene: TRBV7-9; J gene: TRBJ2-7; CDR3 protein: CASSSPVRGIHEQYF
V gene: TRBV3-1; J gene: TRBJ2-4; CDR3 protein: CASSPGTWGGTAKNIQYF
V gene: TRBV5-1; J gene: TRBJ2-5; CDR3 protein: CASSFSSGGSQETQYF
V gene: TRBV5-6; J gene: TRBJ1-6; CDR3 protein: CASSPGTGGFGSPLHF
V gene: TRBV20-1; J gene: TRBJ1-5; CDR3 protein: CSARGEVVGINSNQPQHF
V gene: TRBV7-9; J gene: TRBJ1-1; CDR3 protein: CASSGSLNTEAFF
V gene: TRBV11-1; J gene: TRBJ2-2; CDR3 protein: CASSSRFSGAINTGELFF
V gene: TRBV18; J gene: TRBJ2-1; CDR3 protein: CASSRDSPVNEQFF
V gene: TRBV7-9; J gene: TRBJ1-5; CDR3 protein: CASTPGVGQPQHF
V gene: TRBV20-1; J gene: TRBJ2-1; CDR3 protein: CSALWLAGYNEQFF
V gene: TRBV20-1; J gene: TRBJ1-5; CDR3 protein: CSASPGLLGNQPQHF
V gene: TRBV5-1; J gene: TRBJ2-7; CDR3 protein: CASSLDSPLEQYF
V gene: TRBV30; J gene: TRBJ1-6; CDR3 protein: CAWSVKRNSPLHF
V gene: TRBV19; J gene: TRBJ1-2; CDR3 protein: CASSAGTGRYTF
V gene: TRBV10-2; J gene: TRBJ2-2; CDR3 protein: CASSVTSQNTGELFF
V gene: TRBV20-1; J gene: TRBJ1-2; CDR3 protein: CSARGTGLGYTF